Below, 20 T cell receptor beta chains from the same sample are listed, as sequenced in a study of cytomegalovirus exposure and HLA in healthy donors. The PCR made use of 60 Vbeta and 13 Jbeta primers. Measured with immunoSEQ multiplex PCR; TCRdb has only the in-frame clones, and not every one. The table has 90,000 to 110,000 clones, 65% to 85% seen once. Sequenced material: PBMCs. Receptor source: a male donor in good health and CMV-seronegative.

The chain carries TRBV19 and TRBJ2-3; D gene ambiguous. Germline-derived CDR1 and CDR2 are LNHDA and SQIVND (reference sequence). V was shortened by 6 bases and J by 4 bases, with 17 bases between the two germline ends. This CDR3 region has 15 residues. CDR3 residues: CASRASRLVADTQYF. CDR3 DNA sequence: TGTGCCAGTAGGGCTTCGCGGTTGGTCGCAGATACGCAGTATTTT.

This chain links TRBV7-2 with TRBJ1-2; 9 nucleotides align to TRBD1. Looked up from germline, CDR1 is SGHTA and CDR2 is FQGNSA. CDR3 size: 16 residues. Trimming at V came to 4 bases and at J to 8 bases, leaving 14 bases not matched to a gene. This CDR3 reads CASSYRGTGNGNGYTF. As DNA, the CDR3 is TGTGCCAGCAGCTATAGGGGGACAGGGAATGGTAACGGCTACACCTTC.

The rearrangement joins TRBV5-4 to TRBJ1-2, with D uncertain. The V gene's germline CDR1 is SGHNT and CDR2 YYREEE (reference sequence). CDR3 length: 14 residues. The germline V and J ends were trimmed by 0 bases and 5 bases, with 11 bases remaining between them. The CDR3 here is CASSLASSRYGYTF. The CDR3 coding sequence is TGTGCCAGCAGCTTGGCTTCATCGCGATATGGCTACACCTTC.

The chain links TRBV4-1 to TRBJ2-4; 11 bases fit TRBD2. The CDR3 has 18 residues. J gave up 2 bases and V 4 bases, and 10 bases lay outside the gene matches. CDR1 is MGHRA, CDR2 YSYEKL, per germline. The CDR3 loop is CASSPGLAGGLPKNIQYF. CDR3 nucleotide sequence: TGCGCCAGCAGCCCCGGATTAGCGGGAGGGCTGCCCAAAAACATTCAGTACTTC.

The chain combines TRBV7-9 with TRBJ2-7; 11 bases match TRBD2. Germline values: CDR1 SEHNR, CDR2 FQNEAQ (reference sequence). The CDR3 consists of 14 residues. V lost 2 bases, J lost 5 bases, and 2 bases stayed unmatched. The CDR3 DNA sequence: TGTGCCAGCAGCTTAACTAGCGGGAGACACGAGCAGTACTTC. This codes for CASSLTSGRHEQYF.

CDR3 coding DNA: TGTGCCAGCAGCCTTAGCGCTGGCAACGAGCAGTACTTC. It specifies CASSLSAGNEQYF. The rearrangement links TRBV28 to TRBJ2-7; tentatively, D is TRBD2 (5 bases). The V end was cut by 6 bases, the J end by 5 bases, with 14 bases between. CDR3 length: 13 residues. Germline CDR1 MDHEN, CDR2 SYDVKM.

The J gene is TRBJ2-4, the V gene TRBV30; 7 nucleotides agree with TRBD1. Germline-derived CDR1 and CDR2 are GTSNPN and SVGIG (reference sequence). CDR3 size: 14 residues. Unmatched junction bases numbered 4, after V lost 3 bases and J lost 2 bases. The CDR3 DNA follows: TGTGCCTGGAGCAAGACAGGGACCAAAAACATTCAGTACTTC. Protein sequence: CAWSKTGTKNIQYF.

On this clone itself: Other DNA sequences within the sample encode an identical CDR3. The chain couples TRBV5-1 to TRBJ2-1; D ambiguous. The ends were cut back, 1 base at V and 5 bases at J, with 7 bases in the middle. Germline lookup yields CDR1 SGHRS and CDR2 YFSETQ. This CDR3 is 13 amino acids long. The CDR3 region is CASSLFGDNEQFF. DNA for the CDR3: TGCGCCAGCAGCTTGTTCGGTGACAATGAGCAGTTCTTC.

The V call is TRBV5-1, the J call TRBJ1-1, with D unresolved. The V gene's germline CDR1 is SGHRS and CDR2 YFSETQ. CDR3 length: 15 amino acids. Trimming removed 4 bases from V and 0 bases from J, with 13 bases in between. In DNA form, the CDR3 reads TGCGCCAGCAGCGCACCAGGATATATGAACACTGAAGCTTTCTTT. This gives the protein CASSAPGYMNTEAFF.

V usage is TRBV18 and J usage is TRBJ2-2; D gene ambiguous. The V end lost 8 bases, the J end lost 1 base, and 14 bases lay between the germline ends. There are 15 residues in the CDR3. Germline CDR1 and CDR2: KGHSH and LQKENI. This chain's CDR3 is CASPPLIENTGELFF. CDR3 DNA sequence: TGTGCCAGCCCGCCATTAATAGAGAACACCGGGGAGCTGTTTTTT.

This chain connects TRBV6-1 to TRBJ2-7; 7 bases are a match to TRBD1. In germline, CDR1 is MNHNS, CDR2 SASEGT. J was trimmed by 0 bases and V by 0 bases; bases with no gene match: 11. This CDR3 has 18 amino acids. The CDR3 coding sequence is TGTGCCAGCAGTGAAGCTAAGACAGGGATACCCTACTCCTACGAGCAGTACTTC. Its translation: CASSEAKTGIPYSYEQYF.

This clone came up once. The junction shows a germline mismatch at one end, possibly a read error. This chain connects TRBV7-9 to TRBJ2-7, with 8 bases that match TRBD2. This CDR3 is built from 13 residues. Germline CDR1 SEHNR, CDR2 FQNEAQ (reference sequence). The CDR3: CSSSLGGGYEQYF. The CDR3 DNA sequence: TGTTCCAGCAGCCTCGGGGGGGGCTACGAGCAGTACTTC.

The chain is built from TRBV27 and TRBJ1-5, with 8 bases lining up with TRBD1. V was pared by 4 bases and J by 7 bases, with 9 bases of the junction left unmatched. Looked up from germline, CDR1 is MNHEY and CDR2 is SMNVEV (reference sequence). This CDR3 region has 15 residues. DNA of the CDR3: TGTGCCAGCAGTTCGGACAGGGCTTTTGGACAGCCCCAGCATTTT. This codes for CASSSDRAFGQPQHF.

The chain uses TRBV18 and TRBJ2-7, with 9 bases lining up with TRBD1. V shed 8 bases, J shed 3 bases, and the junction held 11 bases outside the gene matches. The CDR3 spans 15 residues. Per the germline V gene, CDR1 is KGHSH and CDR2 is LQKENI. DNA for the CDR3: TGTGCCAGCCTCCCCCCCGGACAGGGGTTCTACGAGCAGTACTTC. Translated: CASLPPGQGFYEQYF.

V is TRBV28 and J is TRBJ2-7; D is ambiguous. Per the germline V gene, CDR1 is MDHEN and CDR2 is SYDVKM. With 7 bases removed from V and 2 bases from J, the gap between germline ends came to 18 bases. This CDR3 region has 15 residues. Here the CDR3 DNA reads TGTGCCAGCAATACAAACCAGCGCGAACCCTACGAGCAGTACTTC. It yields the protein CASNTNQREPYEQYF. The full variable domain, completed using reference TRBV28 and TRBJ2-7, is DVKVTQSSRYLVKRTGEKVFLECVQDMDHENMFWYRQDPGLGLRLIYFSYDVKMKEKGDIPEGYSVSREKKERFSLILESASTNQTSMYLCASNTNQREPYEQYFGPGTRLTVT.

This clone has a handful of counts. V is TRBV6-1 and J is TRBJ2-2; D is possibly TRBD2 (6 bases). V lost 6 bases to trimming and J lost 0 bases, with 11 bases between them. The CDR3 totals 15 residues. CDR1 is MNHNS, CDR2 SASEGT, per germline. In DNA, the CDR3 is TGTGCCAGCAGGGCGGGGCAGTCGAACACCGGGGAGCTGTTTTTT. It specifies CASRAGQSNTGELFF.

As DNA, the CDR3 is TGTGCCAGCTCACCAGTCACAGGGTCCCAAGAGACCCAGTACTTC. This codes for CASSPVTGSQETQYF. V is TRBV18 and J is TRBJ2-5, with D maybe TRBD1 (6 bases). The CDR3 covers 15 residues. Germline CDR1 KGHSH, CDR2 LQKENI. The germline V and J ends were trimmed by 2 bases and 1 base, with 11 bases remaining between them.

V usage is TRBV2 and J usage is TRBJ2-1; no firm D call. The germline V gene has CDR1 SNHLY and CDR2 FYNNEI. The CDR3 covers 14 residues. The V and J ends lost 8 bases and 0 bases respectively, with 11 bases between them. CDR3 loop: CASPPSGSYNEQFF. CDR3 DNA: TGTGCCAGCCCCCCCTCCGGCTCCTACAATGAGCAGTTCTTC.

The J gene is TRBJ2-1, the V gene TRBV7-3, with 10 bases that match TRBD1. The CDR3 sequence is 16 residues long. Unmatched junction bases numbered 9, after V lost 5 bases and J lost 5 bases. From germline, CDR1 is SGHTA and CDR2 FQGTGA. For the CDR3, the DNA is TGTGCCAGCAGCCCCGGATCGGGACAGGGGAACAATGAGCAGTTCTTC. Its protein is CASSPGSGQGNNEQFF.

This rearrangement joins TRBV27 to TRBJ2-5, with 8 nucleotides matching TRBD2. The trim removed 0 bases at V and 7 bases at J, leaving 10 bases unmatched. Per germline, CDR1 MNHEY and CDR2 SMNVEV (reference sequence). The CDR3 is 16 residues long. CDR3 region: CASSLSRGALSGTQYF. The CDR3 coding sequence is TGTGCCAGCAGTTTATCGCGGGGGGCGCTTTCTGGGACCCAGTACTTC.